This passage covers 18 T cell receptor beta chains from one sample sequenced in a study of T cell changes during pregnancy in multiple sclerosis. Produced via immunoSEQ multiplex PCR; TCRdb's table is partial and in-frame only. Seen here are about 79,000 clones, 93% observed once, and the top ten hold 0.65% to 0.75%. The sample in question was peripheral blood, obtained in the second trimester of pregnancy. Source of these receptors: a female donor in good health, enrolled as a control in a pregnancy study.

The rearrangement links TRBV5-6 to TRBJ2-3; 10 bases are shared with TRBD2. Looked up from germline, CDR1 is SGHDT and CDR2 is YYEEEE. Losses at the gene ends were 5 bases for V and 2 bases for J; bases not matched to a gene: 8. The CDR3 sequence is 16 residues long. The CDR3 reads CASRRQLAGITDTQYF. The CDR3 region has the DNA TGTGCCAGCAGGCGACAACTAGCGGGGATCACAGATACGCAGTATTTT.

This chain links TRBV7-9 with TRBJ1-2; no clear D gene. In germline, CDR1 is SEHNR, CDR2 FQNEAQ (reference sequence). Trimming took off 5 bases at V and 13 bases at J, with 17 bases between the two ends. The CDR3 is made up of 12 amino acids. This CDR3 is CASSQGNGERTF. As DNA, the CDR3 is TGTGCCAGCAGCCAAGGGAATGGGGAGCGCACCTTC.

The chain is built from TRBV7-3 and TRBJ2-1, with TRBD2 identical over 7 bases. There are 16 residues in the CDR3. The germline gives CDR1 SGHTA, CDR2 FQGTGA. Trimming cost V 6 bases and J 1 base; bases outside gene matches: 9. CDR3 in amino acids: CASSLFSGYSYNEQFF. DNA for the CDR3: TGTGCCAGCAGTTTATTTAGCGGGTATTCCTACAATGAGCAGTTCTTC.

The chain links TRBV6-6 to TRBJ2-2; 9 bases align to TRBD1. CDR3 length: 15 amino acids. Germline loops: CDR1 MNHNY, CDR2 SVGAGI (reference sequence). V was clipped by 4 bases and J by 3 bases; unmatched bases: 3. The CDR3 reads CASSSGDRDTGELFF. CDR3 DNA: TGTGCCAGCAGTTCGGGGGACAGGGACACCGGGGAGCTGTTTTTT.

The V gene is TRBV5-5, the J gene TRBJ1-2; D is unclear. V was cut by 0 bases and J by 0 bases, with 9 bases left in between. Germline V gene data show CDR1 as SGHKS and CDR2 as YYEKEE (reference sequence). The length of the CDR3 is 15 residues. DNA of the CDR3: TGTGCCAGCAGCTTGGGGGCAGGCGCTAACTATGGCTACACCTTC. It yields the protein CASSLGAGANYGYTF.

The chain is built from TRBV2 and TRBJ1-5, with 10 bases matching TRBD1. The CDR3 has 14 residues. Trimming took 5 bases from V and 7 from J; bases not matched to a gene: 5. In germline, CDR1 is SNHLY, CDR2 FYNNEI. CDR3 amino acids: CASSRTGGNQPQHF. CDR3 nucleotides: TGTGCCAGCAGTAGGACAGGGGGAAACCAGCCCCAGCATTTT.

About this clone itself: An end of the junction does not agree with germline; a read error may underlie this. This chain connects TRBV7-7 to TRBJ2-1, with D possibly TRBD2 on 6 matching bases. The germline V gene has CDR1 SSHAT and CDR2 FNYEAQ (reference sequence). CDR3 size: 14 residues. CDR3 sequence reads: CASSLGGTYNEQFF. CDR3 DNA sequence: TGTGCTAGCAGCTTAGGCGGGACCTACAATGAGCAGTTCTTC.

The rearrangement links TRBV5-4 to TRBJ1-1; D uncertain. The CDR3 extends over 14 amino acids. CDR1 is SGHNT and CDR2 is YYREEE in the germline V gene (reference sequence). V dropped 0 bases and J dropped 3 bases, with 9 bases sitting between them. In DNA, the CDR3 is TGTGCCAGCAGCTTGGGGGCCAGAGACACTGAAGCTTTCTTT. This encodes CASSLGARDTEAFF. Complete variable domain (other parts from reference TRBV5-4 and TRBJ1-1): ETGVTQSPTHLIKTRGQQVTLRCSSQSGHNTVSWYQQALGQGPQFIFQYYREEENGRGNFPPRFSGLQFPNYSSELNVNALELDDSALYLCASSLGARDTEAFFGQGTRLTVV.

This clone was detected only once. V usage is TRBV5-6 and J usage is TRBJ2-3; D is perhaps TRBD2 (6 bases). The CDR3 extends over 14 amino acids. From germline, CDR1 is SGHDT and CDR2 YYEEEE. The V and J ends lost 7 bases and 1 base respectively, with 13 bases between them. CDR3 coding DNA: TGTGCCAGCGGGCTGGGGGGTGGCACAGATACGCAGTATTTT. The encoded protein is CASGLGGGTDTQYF. The full variable domain, completed using reference TRBV5-6 and TRBJ2-3, is DAGVTQSPTHLIKTRGQQVTLRCSPKSGHDTVSWYQQALGQGPQFIFQYYEEEERQRGNFPDRFSGHQFPNYSSELNVNALLLGDSALYLCASGLGGGTDTQYFGPGTRLTVL.

The chain combines TRBV7-8 with TRBJ2-6, with D possibly matching TRBD2 (5 bases). Germline CDR1 SGHVS, CDR2 FQNEAQ. This CDR3 contains 17 residues. The V gene lost 5 bases and the J gene lost 0 bases, with 14 bases spanning the gap. CDR3 region: CASSNTGIFSGANVLTF. CDR3 bases: TGTGCCAGCAGCAACACCGGGATTTTCTCTGGGGCCAACGTCCTGACTTTC.

This rearrangement joins TRBV6-4 to TRBJ1-1; TRBD1 agrees at 8 bases. Trimming removed 5 bases from V and 5 bases from J; junction bases left unmatched: 10. The CDR3 totals 15 residues. Germline V gene data show CDR1 as MRHNA and CDR2 as SNTAGT. The CDR3: CASSPRGRDRTEAFF. The CDR3 coding sequence is TGTGCCAGCAGTCCCCGGGGGCGGGACAGGACTGAAGCTTTCTTT.

The rearrangement links TRBV6-5 to TRBJ1-1; 7 bases match TRBD1. J lost 0 bases, V lost 6 bases, and 4 bases had no gene match. This CDR3 is 14 amino acids long. Germline CDR1 is MNHEY and CDR2 is SVGAGI. CDR3 region: CASSRDSLNTEAFF. CDR3 sequence (DNA): TGTGCCAGCAGCCGGGACAGCTTGAACACTGAAGCTTTCTTT.

The table lists this clone with a few counts. This chain links TRBV7-8 with TRBJ1-5, with no clear D. The CDR3 is made up of 12 amino acids. The germline gives CDR1 SGHVS, CDR2 FQNEAQ. Trimming pared 4 bases from V and 3 bases from J, leaving 4 bases between. The CDR3 sequence: CASSSLNQPQHF. CDR3 DNA sequence: TGTGCCAGCAGCTCCCTCAATCAGCCCCAGCATTTT.

The chain uses TRBV2 and TRBJ2-6, with 8 nucleotides matching TRBD1. Germline trimming cut 5 bases from V and 2 bases from J; bases unmatched to any gene: 2. Per the germline V gene, CDR1 is SNHLY and CDR2 is FYNNEI. This CDR3 contains 15 residues. As DNA, the CDR3 is TGTGCCAGCAGTCAACAGGGGGCTGGGGCCAACGTCCTGACTTTC. It specifies CASSQQGAGANVLTF.

The chain couples TRBV19 to TRBJ2-7; 8 nucleotides agree with TRBD2. Per germline, CDR1 LNHDA and CDR2 SQIVND (reference sequence). This CDR3 region has 16 residues. V trimming: 2 bases; J trimming: 6 bases; junction bases outside the gene matches: 12. The CDR3 is CASSIREGQGGREQYF. Written as DNA, the CDR3 is TGTGCCAGTAGTATACGGGAGGGTCAGGGAGGTCGCGAGCAGTACTTC.

The chain links TRBV30 to TRBJ1-2; no firm D call. Trimming shortened V by 4 bases and J by 5 bases, and 8 bases separated the two germline ends. Germline values: CDR1 GTSNPN, CDR2 SVGIG (reference sequence). The CDR3 spans 11 residues. CDR3 in amino acids: CAWTAAYGYTF. The CDR3 DNA sequence: TGTGCCTGGACCGCAGCGTATGGCTACACCTTC.

The gene calls are TRBV19 and TRBJ2-5, with TRBD2 identical over 7 bases. This CDR3 has 16 residues. CDR1 and CDR2 (germline): LNHDA, SQIVND (reference sequence). The V and J ends lost 6 bases and 0 bases, in that order; junction bases with no gene match: 10. The CDR3 here is CASRTVGRGNQETQYF. The CDR3 nucleotides are TGTGCCAGTAGGACAGTGGGGCGGGGGAACCAAGAGACCCAGTACTTC.

The V call is TRBV29-1, the J call TRBJ1-2; a possible D gene is TRBD1 (5 bases). V dropped 4 bases and J dropped 1 base, with 10 bases sitting between them. Germline CDR1 reads SQVTM; CDR2 reads ANQGSEA. This CDR3 contains 13 residues. CDR3: CSVGQTYNYGYTF. The CDR3 DNA sequence: TGCAGCGTTGGACAGACTTATAACTATGGCTACACCTTC.